This T cell receptor beta chain was captured by sequencing in a study of naive and memory T cell subsets. V gave up 3 bases and J gave up 1 base, with 4 bases separating them. In germline, CDR1 is MDHEN, CDR2 SYDVKM. The CDR3 has 13 amino acids. Two oligonucleotides, mixed equimolar, formed the beta constant-region primer covering TRBC1 and TRBC2. TCRdb used MiXCR to reprocess the UMI-ligation and nested PCR reads, holding one entry per CDR3 protein. The top ten clones hold 0.75% to 0.95% of a sample with 75,000 to 85,000 distinct CDR3 sequences, around 12% of them seen once. After the first PCR, alpha and beta chain libraries were processed separately. This clonotype was counted many times.

The chain is built from TRBV28 and TRBJ1-5; D is unresolved. This sequence was found in a human donor in good health. The sample consisted of central memory CD4+ T cells from blood. CDR3 protein: CASSLDSNQPQHF. CDR3 DNA sequence: TGTGCCAGCAGTTTGGACAGCAATCAGCCCCAGCATTTT.